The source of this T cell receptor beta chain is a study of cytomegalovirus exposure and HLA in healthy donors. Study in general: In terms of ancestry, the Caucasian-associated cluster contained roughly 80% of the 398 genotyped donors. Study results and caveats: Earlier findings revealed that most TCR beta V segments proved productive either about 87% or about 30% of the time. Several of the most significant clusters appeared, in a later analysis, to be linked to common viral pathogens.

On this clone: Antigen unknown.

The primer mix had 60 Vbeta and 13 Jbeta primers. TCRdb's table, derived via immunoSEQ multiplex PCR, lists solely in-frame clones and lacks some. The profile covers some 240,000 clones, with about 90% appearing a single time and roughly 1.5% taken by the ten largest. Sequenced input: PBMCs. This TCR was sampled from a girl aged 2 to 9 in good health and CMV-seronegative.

The CDR3 spells CASSEERGGPQHF. Here the CDR3 DNA reads TGTGCCAGCAGTGAAGAGCGGGGGGGGCCCCAGCATTTT. The rearrangement links TRBV2 to TRBJ1-5; possible D gene TRBD1, 5 bases. V lost 1 base, J lost 9 bases, and 10 bases lay in between. CDR3 length: 13 amino acids. Per the germline V gene, CDR1 is SNHLY and CDR2 is FYNNEI. The full variable domain, its missing parts supplied by reference TRBV2 and TRBJ1-5, is EPEVTQTPSHQVTQMGQEVILRCVPISNHLYFYWYRQILGQKVEFLVSFYNNEISEKSEIFDDQFSVERPDGSNFTLKIRSTKLEDSAMYFCASSEERGGPQHFGDGTRLSIL.